The 12 T cell receptor beta chains below come from one sample, sequenced in a study of molecular identifiers for immune sequencing clone quantification. Each CDR3 protein is one row after TCRdb ran MiXCR on the PCR reads. Of some 680,000 distinct CDR3 sequences in the sample, approximately 24% were seen once. The sequenced sample was naive CD8+ T cells from blood, with Jurkat cell RNA spiked in. As to subset: FACS-sorted CD8+CD4-CCR7+CD45RA+ naive T cells. These receptors all stem from a human donor in good health. Some libraries in this study had Jurkat cell RNA spiked in.

The chain couples TRBV30 to TRBJ2-1, with D tentatively TRBD1 or TRBD2 (5 bases each). The CDR3 consists of 13 residues. The V and J ends lost 4 bases and 5 bases respectively, with 12 bases between them. Germline CDR1 GTSNPN, CDR2 SVGIG (reference sequence). The CDR3 is CAWTGASDNEQFF. The CDR3 DNA follows: TGTGCCTGGACCGGGGCATCGGACAATGAGCAGTTCTTC.

Ten or more counts support this clonotype. The CDR3 protein is CASSQDGTGTSQTQYF. The CDR3 DNA sequence: TGCGCCAGCAGCCAAGATGGGACAGGGACTAGCCAGACCCAGTACTTC. V usage is TRBV4-3 and J usage is TRBJ2-5; D possibly uses TRBD1 or TRBD2 (9 bases each). There are 16 residues in the CDR3. Germline V gene lookup returns CDR1 LGHNA and CDR2 YSLEER. Trimming left V 0 bases short and J 6 bases short, with 17 bases between.

In this sample, this clonotype turned up many times. The genes are TRBV7-6 and TRBJ2-3; D not certain. The length of the CDR3 is 14 residues. Germline values: CDR1 SGHVS, CDR2 FNYEAQ. V was clipped by 2 bases and J by 4 bases, with 10 bases between them. The CDR3 region has the DNA TGTGCCAGCAGCTTACCTGAGAGCGCAGATACGCAGTATTTT. It yields the protein CASSLPESADTQYF.

The table lists this clonotype with many counts. The V and J genes are TRBV27 and TRBJ1-5, with TRBD1 identical over 9 bases. The CDR3 contains 14 residues. J gave up 4 bases and V 9 bases, and 7 bases lay outside the gene matches. Germline assignment: CDR1 MNHEY and CDR2 SMNVEV (reference sequence). The CDR3 nucleotides are TGTGCCAGTTCACAGGGGGCGGCGAATCAGCCCCAGCATTTT. This sequence encodes CASSQGAANQPQHF.

The V gene is TRBV20-1, the J gene TRBJ2-1; TRBD2 might be the D (6 bases). The germline V gene has CDR1 DFQATT and CDR2 SNEGSKA (reference sequence). The CDR3 sequence is 15 residues long. The V and J ends lost 1 base and 6 bases respectively, with 16 bases between them. The CDR3 DNA reads TGCAGTGCTAGAGGCGTACGGGGGTCGGTCAATGAGCAGTTCTTC. Amino acid sequence: CSARGVRGSVNEQFF.

V is TRBV15 and J is TRBJ2-3; no reliable D call. CDR1 LNHNV and CDR2 YYDKDF come from the germline V gene (reference sequence). CDR3 size: 16 residues. Trimming stripped 5 bases from V and 1 base from J, with 16 bases between. The CDR3 loop is CATSATLELGTDTQYF. In DNA, the CDR3 is TGTGCCACCAGCGCCACGCTAGAATTGGGCACAGATACGCAGTATTTT.

The V call is TRBV6-6, the J call TRBJ2-3; 7 bases agree with TRBD1. The CDR3 extends over 15 amino acids. The V segment lost 6 bases and the J segment 2 bases; nucleotides outside the gene matches: 8. Germline lookup yields CDR1 MNHNY and CDR2 SVGAGI (reference sequence). CDR3 nucleotides: TGTGCCAGCAGACGCACAGGGGAAGACACAGATACGCAGTATTTT. Its protein is CASRRTGEDTDTQYF.

The chain combines TRBV12-3 or TRBV12-4 with TRBJ1-1; a possible D gene is TRBD1 (5 bases). The germline V and J ends were trimmed by 4 bases and 1 base, with 16 bases remaining between them. The CDR3 spans 16 residues. The CDR3 bases are TGTGCCAGCAGTTCAGTACAGGAAACGGGGAACACTGAAGCTTTCTTT. This sequence encodes CASSSVQETGNTEAFF.

Note on this clonotype: This clone may be a read error of a much larger clone one base away. The chain couples TRBV10-3 to TRBJ2-1; the match to TRBD1 covers 11 bases. Germline V gene lookup returns CDR1 ENHRY and CDR2 SYGVKD. This CDR3 has 15 amino acids. The CDR3, as DNA: TGTGCCATCAGTGACCTGGGACAGGGGGACGGTGAGCAGCTCTTC. Amino acid sequence: CAISDLGQGDGEQLF.

The rearrangement uses TRBV4-3 and TRBJ2-3; D is possibly TRBD2 (6 bases). Germline V CDR1 and CDR2: LGHNA, YSLEER. This CDR3 contains 15 residues. Between the trimmed V and J ends, which lost 2 bases and 3 bases, there was a span of 12 bases. The CDR3 here is CASSQYDGGTDTQYF. Written as DNA, the CDR3 is TGCGCCAGCAGCCAATATGATGGGGGGACAGATACGCAGTATTTT.

This clonotype has ten or more counts. The chain links TRBV4-1 to TRBJ2-7; TRBD2 matches 8 bases. Trimming removed 0 bases from V and 0 bases from J; junction bases left unmatched: 10. Germline values: CDR1 MGHRA, CDR2 YSYEKL. CDR3 size: 18 residues. CDR3 sequence (DNA): TGCGCCAGCAGCCAAGAGGGAAGCGGGGGCCCTAGCTCCTACGAGCAGTACTTC. Its translation: CASSQEGSGGPSSYEQYF.

The chain employs TRBV19 and TRBJ2-2; 9 bases match TRBD2. The CDR3 runs to 15 residues. The junction had 7 bases not matched to a gene; V was cut back by 5 bases and J by 6 bases. Per germline, CDR1 LNHDA and CDR2 SQIVND (reference sequence). The CDR3 nucleotides are TGTGCCAGTAGTTTCGGCGGGAGGGCGTCCGGGGAGCTGTTTTTT. Protein product: CASSFGGRASGELFF.